This T cell receptor beta chain was identified in a study of cytomegalovirus exposure and HLA in healthy donors. Points from the study as a whole: Published work reported that the classifier diagnosed cytomegalovirus status with high specificity and sensitivity. Rarity held for most TCR sequences, but there were some public TCRs that occurred in many donors. A missense variant in DCLRE1C was later tied to TCR beta V- and J-gene trimming. Presence/absence analysis assumed near-uniform sequencing depth across donors.

V dropped 4 bases and J dropped 0 bases, with 13 bases sitting between them. Germline CDR1 LNHDA, CDR2 SQIVND (reference sequence). The CDR3 has 16 amino acids. The PCR used 60 Vbeta and 13 Jbeta primers. Some clones are missing from TCRdb's copy, which holds only in-frame ones; the method was immunoSEQ multiplex PCR. Here the sample spans about 180,000 clones, roughly 80% being singletons. About this clone itself: The antigen is undetermined.

This receptor was obtained from a woman under 30 in good health and CMV-seropositive. Sequenced material: PBMCs. The gene calls are TRBV19 and TRBJ2-4, with D tentatively TRBD2 (5 bases). The CDR3 loop is CASSRIRGAAKNIQYF. CDR3 in DNA: TGTGCCAGTAGTAGGATACGGGGTGCAGCCAAAAACATTCAGTACTTC.